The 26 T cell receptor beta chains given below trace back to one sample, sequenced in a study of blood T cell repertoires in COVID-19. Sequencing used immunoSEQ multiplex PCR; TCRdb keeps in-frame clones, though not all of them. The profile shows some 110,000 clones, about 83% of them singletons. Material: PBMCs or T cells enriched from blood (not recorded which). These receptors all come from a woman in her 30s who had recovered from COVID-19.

Here the CDR3 reads CASSQDGGGARQPQHF. CDR3 sequence (DNA): TGTGCCAGCAGCCAAGATGGCGGGGGGGCGCGTCAGCCCCAGCATTTT. The V and J genes are TRBV4-2 and TRBJ1-5; D possibly corresponds to TRBD1 (6 bases). The CDR3 has 16 residues. Between the trimmed V and J ends, which lost 0 bases and 6 bases, there was a span of 15 bases. Germline V gene sequence: CDR1 LGHNA, CDR2 YNFKEQ.

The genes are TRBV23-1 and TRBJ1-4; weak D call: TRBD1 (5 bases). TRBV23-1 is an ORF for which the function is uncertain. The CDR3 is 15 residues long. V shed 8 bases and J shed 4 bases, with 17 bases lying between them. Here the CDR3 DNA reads TGCGCCAGCCCCAAGCATGGGGCAGGTAATGAAAAACTGTTTTTT. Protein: CASPKHGAGNEKLFF.

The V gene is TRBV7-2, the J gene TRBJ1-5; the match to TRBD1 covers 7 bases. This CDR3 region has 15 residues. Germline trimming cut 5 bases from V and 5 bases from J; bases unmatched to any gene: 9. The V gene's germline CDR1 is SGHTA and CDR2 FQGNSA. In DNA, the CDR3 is TGTGCCAGCAGCCCACGACAGGGCCTCTATCAGCCCCAGCATTTT. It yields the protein CASSPRQGLYQPQHF.

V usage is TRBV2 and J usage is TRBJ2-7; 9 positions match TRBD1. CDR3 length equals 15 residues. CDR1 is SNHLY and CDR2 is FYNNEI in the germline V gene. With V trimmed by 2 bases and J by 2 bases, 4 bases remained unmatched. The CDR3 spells CASSERGQGPYEQYF. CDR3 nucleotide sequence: TGTGCCAGCAGTGAAAGGGGACAGGGCCCCTACGAGCAGTACTTC. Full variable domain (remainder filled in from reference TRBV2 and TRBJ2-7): EPEVTQTPSHQVTQMGQEVILRCVPISNHLYFYWYRQILGQKVEFLVSFYNNEISEKSEIFDDQFSVERPDGSNFTLKIRSTKLEDSAMYFCASSERGQGPYEQYFGPGTRLTVT.

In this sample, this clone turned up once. The CDR3 loop is CSVEEGFGYGYTF. In DNA form, the CDR3 reads TGCAGCGTTGAAGAGGGTTTCGGGTATGGCTACACCTTC. The chain recombines TRBV29-1 with TRBJ1-2, with D unresolved. Trimming took off 0 bases at V and 5 bases at J, with 10 bases between the two ends. The CDR3 consists of 13 residues. Germline-derived CDR1 and CDR2 are SQVTM and ANQGSEA.

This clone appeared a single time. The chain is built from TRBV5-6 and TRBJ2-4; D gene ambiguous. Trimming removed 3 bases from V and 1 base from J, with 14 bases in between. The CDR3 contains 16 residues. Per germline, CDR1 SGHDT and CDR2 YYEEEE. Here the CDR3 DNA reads TGTGCCAGCAGCTGGTCGGGTATCGGGGCCAAAAACATTCAGTACTTC. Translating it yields CASSWSGIGAKNIQYF.

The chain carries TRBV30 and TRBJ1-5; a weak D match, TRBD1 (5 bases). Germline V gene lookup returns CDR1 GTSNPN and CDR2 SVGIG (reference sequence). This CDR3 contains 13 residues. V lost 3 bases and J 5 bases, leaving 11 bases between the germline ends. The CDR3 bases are TGTGCCTGGAGGGACAATCCTGATCAGCCCCAGCATTTT. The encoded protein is CAWRDNPDQPQHF.

The DNA for the CDR3 is TGTGCCAGCAGTGCGACAATCGCTGGCATATATTTT. Translation: CASSATIAGIYF. This rearrangement joins TRBV6-2 or TRBV6-3 to TRBJ1-3; D is undetermined. The CDR3 loop spans 12 amino acids. The germline V and J ends were trimmed by 5 bases and 12 bases, with 14 bases remaining between them. Per germline, CDR1 MNHEY and CDR2 SVGEGT.

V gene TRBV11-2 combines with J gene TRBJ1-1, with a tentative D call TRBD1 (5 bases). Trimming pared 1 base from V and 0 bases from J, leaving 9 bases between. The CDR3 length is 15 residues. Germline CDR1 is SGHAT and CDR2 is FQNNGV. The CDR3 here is CASSLAGDLNTEAFF. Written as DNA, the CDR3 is TGTGCCAGCAGCTTAGCGGGGGACCTGAACACTGAAGCTTTCTTT.

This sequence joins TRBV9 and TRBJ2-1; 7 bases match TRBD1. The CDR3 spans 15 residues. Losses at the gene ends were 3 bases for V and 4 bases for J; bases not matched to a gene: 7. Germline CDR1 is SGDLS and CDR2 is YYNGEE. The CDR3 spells CASSAPQGQYNEQFF. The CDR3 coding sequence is TGTGCCAGCAGCGCCCCACAGGGACAGTACAATGAGCAGTTCTTC.

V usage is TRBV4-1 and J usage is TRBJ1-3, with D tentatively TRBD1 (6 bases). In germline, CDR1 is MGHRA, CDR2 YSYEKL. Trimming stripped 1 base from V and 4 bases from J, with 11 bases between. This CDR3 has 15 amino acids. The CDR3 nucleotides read TGCGCCAGCAGCCAAGTGGGACAAGGGGGAAACACCATATATTTT. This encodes CASSQVGQGGNTIYF.

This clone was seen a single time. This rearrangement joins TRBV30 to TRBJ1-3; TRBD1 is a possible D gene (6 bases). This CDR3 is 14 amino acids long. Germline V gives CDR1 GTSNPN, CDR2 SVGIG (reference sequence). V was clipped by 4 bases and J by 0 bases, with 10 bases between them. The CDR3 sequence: CAWKGDYSGNTIYF. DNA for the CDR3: TGTGCCTGGAAGGGGGACTACTCTGGAAACACCATATATTTT.

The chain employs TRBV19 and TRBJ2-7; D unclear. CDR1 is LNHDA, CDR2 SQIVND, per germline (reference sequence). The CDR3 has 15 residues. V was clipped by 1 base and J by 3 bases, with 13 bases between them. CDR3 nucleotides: TGTGCCAGTAGTATAGGTGTCACCCCAGGCTACGAGCAGTACTTC. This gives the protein CASSIGVTPGYEQYF.

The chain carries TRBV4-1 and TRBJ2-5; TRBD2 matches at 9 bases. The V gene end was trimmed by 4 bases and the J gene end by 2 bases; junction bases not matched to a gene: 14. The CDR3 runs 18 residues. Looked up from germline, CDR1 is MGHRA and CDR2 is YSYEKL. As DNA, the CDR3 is TGCGCCAGCAGCCCCAACAGTCCGGGACTAGCCGAACAAGAGACCCAGTACTTC. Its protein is CASSPNSPGLAEQETQYF.

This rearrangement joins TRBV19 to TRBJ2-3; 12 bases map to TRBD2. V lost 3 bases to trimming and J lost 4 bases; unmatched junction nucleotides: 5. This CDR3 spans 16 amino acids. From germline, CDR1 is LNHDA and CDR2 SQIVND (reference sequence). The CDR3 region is CASSMRLAGGADTQYF. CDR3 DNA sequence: TGTGCCAGTAGTATGAGGCTAGCGGGAGGGGCAGATACGCAGTATTTT. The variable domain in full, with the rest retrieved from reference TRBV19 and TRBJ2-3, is DGGITQSPKYLFRKEGQNVTLSCEQNLNHDAMYWYRQDPGQGLRLIYYSQIVNDFQKGDIAEGYSVSREKKESFPLTVTSAQKNPTAFYLCASSMRLAGGADTQYFGPGTRLTVL.

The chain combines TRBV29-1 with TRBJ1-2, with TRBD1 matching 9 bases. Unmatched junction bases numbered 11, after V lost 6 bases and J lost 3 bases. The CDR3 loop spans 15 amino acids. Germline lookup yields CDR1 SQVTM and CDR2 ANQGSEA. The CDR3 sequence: CSVDSSGTGYYGYTF. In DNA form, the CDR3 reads TGCAGCGTCGACTCCTCCGGGACAGGGTACTATGGCTACACCTTC.

CDR3: CASSRDRVNSPLHF. In DNA, the CDR3 is TGTGCCAGCTCCCGGGACAGAGTTAATTCACCCCTCCACTTT. The genes are TRBV18 and TRBJ1-6; TRBD1 aligns across 7 bases. Germline CDR1 reads KGHSH; CDR2 reads LQKENI. Trimming at V came to 6 bases and at J to 6 bases, leaving 5 bases not matched to a gene. The CDR3 runs 14 residues.

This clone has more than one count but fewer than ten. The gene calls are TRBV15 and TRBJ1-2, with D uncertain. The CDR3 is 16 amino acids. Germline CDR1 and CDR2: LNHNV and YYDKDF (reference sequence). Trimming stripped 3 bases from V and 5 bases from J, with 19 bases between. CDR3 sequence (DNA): TGTGCCACCAGCAGCCACGCGGACGGGGTATCATATGGCTACACCTTC. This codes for CATSSHADGVSYGYTF.

CDR3 residues: CASSARRDTSYEQYF. CDR3 DNA: TGTGCCAGCAGCGCGAGACGGGACACGTCCTACGAGCAGTACTTC. The chain couples TRBV9 to TRBJ2-7, with D tentatively TRBD1 (6 bases). The germline V gene encodes CDR1 SGDLS and CDR2 YYNGEE. This CDR3 spans 15 amino acids. V lost 3 bases to trimming and J lost 1 base, with 14 bases between them.

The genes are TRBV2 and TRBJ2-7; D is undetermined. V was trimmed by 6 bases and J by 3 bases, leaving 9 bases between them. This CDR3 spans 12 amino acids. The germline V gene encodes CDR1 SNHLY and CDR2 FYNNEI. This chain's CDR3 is CASSQDSYEQYF. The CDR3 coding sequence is TGTGCCAGCAGCCAGGATAGCTACGAGCAGTACTTC.

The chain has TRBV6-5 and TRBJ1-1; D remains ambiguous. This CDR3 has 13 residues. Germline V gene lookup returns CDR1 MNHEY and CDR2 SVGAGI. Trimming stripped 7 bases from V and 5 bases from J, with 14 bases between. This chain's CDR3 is CASKRERWTEAFF. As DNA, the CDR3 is TGTGCCAGCAAGAGGGAACGTTGGACTGAAGCTTTCTTT.

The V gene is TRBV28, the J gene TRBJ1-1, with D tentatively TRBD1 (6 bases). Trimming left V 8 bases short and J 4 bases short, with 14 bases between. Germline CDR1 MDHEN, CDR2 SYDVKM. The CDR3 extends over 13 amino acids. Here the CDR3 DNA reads TGTGCCAGCGGAGGCAGGGGCGGCACTGAAGCTTTCTTT. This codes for CASGGRGGTEAFF.

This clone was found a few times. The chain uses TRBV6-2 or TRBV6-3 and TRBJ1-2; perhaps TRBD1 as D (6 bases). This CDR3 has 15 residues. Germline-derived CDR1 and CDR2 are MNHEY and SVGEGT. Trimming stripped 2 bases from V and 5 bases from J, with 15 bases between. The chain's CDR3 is CASSYPYRDSYGYTF. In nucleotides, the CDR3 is TGTGCCAGCAGTTACCCCTACAGGGATTCGTATGGCTACACCTTC.

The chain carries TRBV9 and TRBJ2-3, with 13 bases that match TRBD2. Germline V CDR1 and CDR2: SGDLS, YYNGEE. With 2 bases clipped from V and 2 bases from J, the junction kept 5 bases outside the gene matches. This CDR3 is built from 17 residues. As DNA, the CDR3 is TGTGCCAGCAGCGTGACGGGACTAGCGGGACCCACAGATACGCAGTATTTT. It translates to CASSVTGLAGPTDTQYF.

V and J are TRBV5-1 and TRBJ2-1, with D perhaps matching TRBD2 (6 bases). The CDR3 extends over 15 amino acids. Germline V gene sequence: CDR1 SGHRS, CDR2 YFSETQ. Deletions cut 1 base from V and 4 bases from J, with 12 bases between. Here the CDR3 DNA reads TGCGCCAGCAGCTTGCAAACTGCGGGGTACAATGAGCAGTTCTTC. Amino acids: CASSLQTAGYNEQFF.

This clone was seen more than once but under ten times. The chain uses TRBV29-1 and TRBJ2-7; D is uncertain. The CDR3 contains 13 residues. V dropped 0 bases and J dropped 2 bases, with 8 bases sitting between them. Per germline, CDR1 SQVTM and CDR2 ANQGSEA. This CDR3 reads CSVEDQRAYEQYF. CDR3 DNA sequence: TGCAGCGTTGAAGATCAGCGAGCCTACGAGCAGTACTTC.